Listed below are T cell receptor beta chains from one sample, sequenced in a study of cytomegalovirus exposure and HLA in healthy donors. The data were produced by immunoSEQ multiplex PCR, yet TCRdb's version contains in-frame clones alone and is incomplete. The sample yields 120,000 or so clones, around 72% seen once. Sequencing was done on a sample of PBMCs. These receptors were collected from a young man in good health and CMV-seronegative. Both conserved end residues are part of each CDR3. Fields, in order: D gene, J gene, V gene, clone size, CDR3 protein, CDR3 DNA. The D gene is left open where the match is weak. The size of a clone is reported for some rows only, either as once, few or many, or as a class for expanded clones.

NA | TRBJ2-7 | TRBV11-3 | NA | CASSFDTSYEQYF | TGTGCCAGCAGCTTCGACACATCCTACGAGCAGTACTTC
TRBD1 | TRBJ2-7 | TRBV7-3 | NA | CASSLFGTGGYEQYF | TGTGCCAGCAGCTTGTTCGGGACAGGGGGGTACGAGCAGTACTTC
TRBD2 | TRBJ2-7 | TRBV7-9 | NA | CASSSGGGSREQYF | TGTGCCAGCAGCTCCGGGGGGGGCAGCCGAGAGCAGTACTTC
TRBD2 | TRBJ2-3 | TRBV7-2 | NA | CASSLGDYRLMDAQYF | TGTGCCAGCAGCTTAGGGGACTACCGGCTGATGGATGCGCAGTATTTT
TRBD2 | TRBJ2-3 | TRBV5-1 | NA | CASRPGRGGTDTQYF | TGCGCCAGCAGACCAGGGAGGGGAGGCACAGATACGCAGTATTTT
TRBD2 | TRBJ2-3 | TRBV5-1 | NA | CASSPRLAGAVDTQYF | TGCGCCAGCAGCCCTCGACTAGCGGGGGCCGTAGATACGCAGTATTTT
TRBD2 | TRBJ2-1 | TRBV27 | NA | CASSILAGDYNEQFF | TGTGCCAGCAGTATATTAGCGGGGGACTACAATGAGCAGTTCTTC
TRBD1 | TRBJ1-6 | TRBV19 | many | CASKAQGNSPLHF | TGTGCCAGTAAGGCACAGGGGAATTCACCCCTCCACTTT
NA | TRBJ1-1 | TRBV30 | NA | CAWSVRGDTEAFF | TGTGCCTGGAGTGTACGCGGGGATACTGAAGCTTTCTTT
NA | TRBJ2-1 | TRBV19 | few | CASSIALYNEQFF | TGTGCCAGTAGTATCGCGCTCTACAATGAGCAGTTCTTC
NA | TRBJ2-7 | TRBV10-3 | NA | CAISEPRAKQYF | TGTGCCATCAGTGAGCCGAGGGCCAAGCAGTACTTC
NA | TRBJ1-1 | TRBV7-2 | NA | CASSLARGGIPEAFF | TGTGCCAGCAGCCTAGCCCGGGGCGGGATCCCCGAAGCTTTCTTT
TRBD1 | TRBJ1-2 | TRBV9 | NA | CASSVLPSGGDGYTF | TGTGCCAGCAGCGTCCTTCCCTCAGGGGGAGATGGCTACACCTTC
TRBD2 | TRBJ2-3 | TRBV28 | NA | CASSLRGGAADTQYF | TGTGCCAGCAGTTTACGCGGGGGGGCCGCAGATACGCAGTATTTT
NA | TRBJ2-7 | TRBV21-1 | few | CASIPSTSSYEQYF | TGTGCCAGCATCCCCTCGACATCCTCCTACGAGCAGTACTTC
TRBD1 | TRBJ1-2 | TRBV19 | NA | CASTGQSYGYTF | TGTGCCAGCACGGGACAGAGCTATGGCTACACCTTC
TRBD1 | TRBJ1-2 | TRBV7-2 | NA | CASSQIKAQGAANYGYTF | TGTGCCAGCAGCCAGATAAAAGCCCAGGGGGCGGCTAACTATGGCTACACCTTC
NA | TRBJ2-5 | TRBV19 | NA | CASSIMGSQETQYF | TGTGCCAGTAGTATAATGGGCAGTCAAGAGACCCAGTACTTC
NA | TRBJ2-7 | TRBV28 | NA | CASSLAGATFRF | TGTGCCAGCAGTTTGGCAGGGGCTACGTTTCGGTTC
TRBD1 | TRBJ2-7 | TRBV27 | NA | CASHRGREQYF | TGTGCCAGCCATAGGGGGCGCGAGCAGTACTTC
TRBD2 | TRBJ2-2 | TRBV2 | NA | CASRRGGISGELFF | TGTGCCAGCAGGCGGGGGGGGATATCCGGGGAGCTGTTTTTT
TRBD1 | TRBJ1-2 | TRBV5-1 | NA | CASSPGTGGGYTF | TGCGCCAGCAGCCCCGGGACAGGAGGTGGCTACACCTTC
TRBD1 | TRBJ1-3 | TRBV28 | NA | CASSRQGTGNTIYF | TGTGCCAGTTCCCGACAGGGGACAGGAAACACCATATATTTT
TRBD2 | TRBJ2-7 | TRBV5-4 | NA | CASSLATSGGHEQYF | TGTGCCAGCAGCTTAGCGACTAGCGGGGGACACGAGCAGTACTTC
NA | TRBJ2-7 | TRBV5-4 | few | CASSLKTVSYEQYF | TGTGCCAGCAGCTTGAAGACAGTCTCCTACGAGCAGTACTTC
NA | TRBJ1-5 | TRBV2 | NA | CASSEALPGVVFNQPQHF | TGTGCCAGCAGTGAAGCGCTTCCGGGTGTAGTGTTCAATCAGCCCCAGCATTTT
TRBD1 | TRBJ1-2 | TRBV28 | NA | CASSSSTGNHGYTF | TGTGCCAGCAGTTCATCGACAGGGAATCATGGCTACACCTTC
TRBD1 | TRBJ2-3 | TRBV28 | NA | CASSLGTGHTDTQYF | TGTGCCAGCAGTTTGGGGACAGGGCACACAGATACGCAGTATTTT
NA | TRBJ2-3 | TRBV5-1 | few | CASSLWAATDTQYF | TGCGCCAGCAGCTTGTGGGCAGCTACAGATACGCAGTATTTT
NA | TRBJ2-3 | TRBV2 | NA | CASSVSTDTQYF | TGTGCCAGCAGCGTTAGCACAGATACGCAGTATTTT
NA | TRBJ2-1 | TRBV2 | NA | CASTRRTSLGDEQFF | TGTGCCAGCACCCGACGGACTTCATTGGGCGATGAGCAGTTCTTC
TRBD2 | TRBJ2-1 | TRBV7-2 | NA | CASSLRAGGDAEQFF | TGTGCCAGCAGCTTACGGGCGGGGGGGGATGCTGAGCAGTTCTTC
TRBD2 | TRBJ2-3 | TRBV29-1 | NA | CSVEGGYTRGGSADTQYF | TGCAGCGTTGAGGGGGGGTATACGCGGGGGGGCTCGGCAGATACGCAGTATTTT
NA | TRBJ2-7 | TRBV5-4 | NA | CASSARVGDYEQYF | TGTGCCAGCAGCGCGAGGGTTGGCGACTACGAGCAGTACTTC
TRBD1 | TRBJ1-1 | TRBV2 | NA | CASSLDRGITNTEAFF | TGTGCCAGCAGTCTGGACAGGGGGATTACGAACACTGAAGCTTTCTTT
NA | TRBJ2-7 | TRBV6-1 | NA | CASNWVDKYEQYF | TGTGCCAGCAACTGGGTGGACAAATACGAGCAGTACTTC
NA | TRBJ2-5 | TRBV6-1 | NA | CASSEGGQETQYF | TGTGCCAGCAGTGAGGGGGGCCAAGAGACCCAGTACTTC
TRBD2 | TRBJ2-1 | TRBV6-5 | NA | CASRLAGGYNEQFF | TGTGCCAGCAGACTAGCGGGGGGGTACAATGAGCAGTTCTTC
NA | TRBJ2-1 | TRBV5-6 | NA | CASSSDTYPYNEQFF | TGTGCCAGCAGCTCAGACACTTACCCATACAATGAGCAGTTCTTC
TRBD1 | TRBJ1-1 | TRBV9 | NA | CASSPRTGGHTEAFF | TGTGCCAGCAGCCCCAGGACAGGGGGGCACACTGAAGCTTTCTTT
NA | TRBJ2-5 | TRBV28 | NA | CASTPGLRPAQETQYF | TGTGCCAGCACCCCCGGTCTGAGGCCAGCTCAAGAGACCCAGTACTTC
NA | TRBJ2-3 | TRBV11-2 | NA | CASSPTGGRTDTQYF | TGTGCCAGCAGCCCGACCGGGGGACGCACAGATACGCAGTATTTT
NA | TRBJ1-6 | TRBV7-6 | NA | CASSLVRSSPLHF | TGTGCCAGCAGCTTAGTGCGTAGTTCACCCCTCCACTTT
TRBD1 | TRBJ1-2 | TRBV28 | NA | CASSLWWDRIDNYGYTF | TGTGCCAGCAGTTTATGGTGGGACAGGATTGATAACTATGGCTACACCTTC
NA | TRBJ1-2 | TRBV29-1 | NA | CSVGGGRVSYGYTF | TGCAGCGTTGGCGGGGGTAGAGTCTCCTATGGCTACACCTTC
TRBD2 | TRBJ2-1 | TRBV4-1 | NA | CASSREAGASSYNEQFF | TGCGCCAGCAGCCGAGAAGCGGGAGCGAGCTCCTACAATGAGCAGTTCTTC
NA | TRBJ2-7 | TRBV7-8 | NA | CASSLQGLNYEQYF | TGTGCCAGCAGCTTACAGGGCCTTAACTACGAGCAGTACTTC
NA | TRBJ1-4 | TRBV7-9 | few | CASSPWGEPQEKLFF | TGTGCCAGCAGCCCGTGGGGGGAACCACAGGAAAAACTGTTTTTT
TRBD1 | TRBJ2-1 | TRBV5-1 | NA | CASSRQYGTGVSEQFF | TGCGCCAGCAGCCGTCAATACGGGACAGGGGTTAGTGAGCAGTTCTTC
NA | TRBJ1-2 | TRBV6-1 | NA | CASLSYGYTF | TGTGCCAGCCTCAGCTATGGCTACACCTTC
NA | TRBJ2-7 | TRBV28 | NA | CASSRQAYEQYF | TGTGCCAGCAGCCGACAGGCTTACGAGCAGTACTTC
TRBD2 | TRBJ2-1 | TRBV19 | NA | CASTDLGTISYNEQFF | TGTGCCAGTACTGACCTTGGGACTATCTCCTACAATGAGCAGTTCTTC
NA | TRBJ2-7 | TRBV18 | NA | CASSPLHRGSDEQYF | TGTGCCAGCTCACCATTACATCGGGGTTCCGACGAGCAGTACTTC
NA | TRBJ1-1 | TRBV6-1 | NA | CASNNRQVNTEAFF | TGTGCCAGCAACAATAGACAGGTCAACACTGAAGCTTTCTTT
NA | TRBJ1-2 | TRBV15 | few | CATSRGGQGYGYTF | TGTGCCACCAGCAGAGGGGGCCAAGGGTATGGCTACACCTTC